The next 30 T cell receptor beta chains were all read from a single sample in a study of cytomegalovirus exposure and HLA in healthy donors (dated by TCRdb to about 2017). Library construction relied on the immunoSEQ multiplex PCR assay. For the multiplex PCR, a mixture combining 60 forward primers for TCR Vbeta segments and 13 reverse primers for TCR Jbeta segments was used. What TCRdb holds here is the immuneACCESS table cut down to in-frame rearrangements. Part of the clones is not present; checked against another copy, under half of the missing clones reflect an unresolved V gene, and the others are unexplained. The table for this sample lists fewer than 200,000 clones; 75% to 90% of them were counted only once. In total, the top ten clones hold 1.5% to 2% of the sample. The material sequenced was PBMCs. Every receptor here comes from a woman aged 18 to 35 in good health and CMV-seronegative.

The gene calls are TRBV11-3 and TRBJ2-1, with TRBD2 matching over 9 bases. CDR1 and CDR2 (germline): SGHNT, YENEEA. Trimming took 5 bases from V and 7 from J; bases not matched to a gene: 12. The CDR3 consists of 16 residues. CDR3 coding DNA: TGTGCCAGCAGCCCTAGCCCTAGACTAGCGGCTAATGAGCAGTTCTTC. Translated: CASSPSPRLAANEQFF.

This clone came up a few times. This chain connects TRBV5-4 to TRBJ2-7, with 10 bases fitting TRBD2. CDR3 length equals 15 residues. V dropped 4 bases and J dropped 5; count of bases not matched to a gene: 9. Germline V lookup: CDR1 SGHNT, CDR2 YYREEE (reference sequence). The CDR3 protein is CASSRTLAGVDEQYF. Here the CDR3 DNA reads TGTGCCAGCAGCCGGACCCTAGCGGGAGTTGACGAGCAGTACTTC. Full variable domain (remainder filled in from reference TRBV5-4 and TRBJ2-7): ETGVTQSPTHLIKTRGQQVTLRCSSQSGHNTVSWYQQALGQGPQFIFQYYREEENGRGNFPPRFSGLQFPNYSSELNVNALELDDSALYLCASSRTLAGVDEQYFGPGTRLTVT.

V and J are TRBV6-5 and TRBJ2-3, with D perhaps TRBD1 (6 bases). Deletions cut 0 bases from V and 2 bases from J, with 12 bases between. In germline, CDR1 is MNHEY, CDR2 SVGAGI. CDR3 size: 16 residues. This CDR3 is CASSYSDREVTDTQYF. CDR3 coding DNA: TGTGCCAGCAGTTACTCGGACAGAGAGGTCACAGATACGCAGTATTTT.

The gene calls are TRBV4-1 and TRBJ2-3; 9 bases match TRBD2. V lost 1 base, J lost 6 bases, and 5 bases stayed unmatched. The germline V gene has CDR1 MGHRA and CDR2 YSYEKL. There are 15 residues in the CDR3. DNA of the CDR3: TGCGCCAGCAGCCAAGCGGGCGGGAGGGCGGATACGCAGTATTTT. Its protein is CASSQAGGRADTQYF.

The J gene is TRBJ2-3, the V gene TRBV19; possible D gene TRBD1, 5 bases. Germline CDR1 is LNHDA and CDR2 is SQIVND (reference sequence). The CDR3 loop spans 14 amino acids. V was trimmed by 6 bases and J by 4 bases, leaving 14 bases between them. CDR3 nucleotides: TGTGCCAGTAGCAGCCTGGAAGGGGCAGATACGCAGTATTTT. The encoded protein is CASSSLEGADTQYF.

The rearrangement joins TRBV2 to TRBJ1-1; D is perhaps TRBD1 (5 bases). This CDR3 contains 15 residues. Trimming left V 2 bases short and J 5 bases short, with 15 bases between. The V gene's germline CDR1 is SNHLY and CDR2 FYNNEI. The CDR3, as DNA: TGTGCCAGCAGTGAACAGGGTATGATAAGGACTGAAGCTTTCTTT. Its protein product is CASSEQGMIRTEAFF.

The chain recombines TRBV5-1 with TRBJ1-1, with no clear D. Trimming took 0 bases from V and 4 from J, leaving 13 bases between them. Germline V gene data show CDR1 as SGHRS and CDR2 as YFSETQ. The CDR3 loop spans 15 amino acids. The CDR3 region is CASSLAPAVATEAFF. DNA for the CDR3: TGCGCCAGCAGCTTGGCCCCCGCCGTGGCCACTGAAGCTTTCTTT.

The table lists this clone with a few counts. The gene calls are TRBV19 and TRBJ1-4; 9 nucleotides match TRBD1. The V gene's germline CDR1 is LNHDA and CDR2 SQIVND (reference sequence). V lost 6 bases, J lost 3 bases, and 5 bases stayed unmatched. The CDR3 loop spans 15 amino acids. The CDR3 sequence is CASSPRTGANEKLFF. The CDR3 DNA reads as TGTGCCAGTAGCCCTAGGACAGGGGCTAATGAAAAACTGTTTTTT.

This clone was recorded a few times. The gene calls are TRBV15 and TRBJ2-1; 8 bases are shared with TRBD2. The V segment lost 4 bases and the J segment 7 bases; nucleotides outside the gene matches: 12. Germline V gives CDR1 LNHNV, CDR2 YYDKDF (reference sequence). CDR3 length: 16 residues. The CDR3 sequence: CATSTRRLAWKNEQFF. CDR3 nucleotide sequence: TGTGCCACCAGCACCCGAAGACTAGCGTGGAAGAATGAGCAGTTCTTC.

V gene TRBV4-1 combines with J gene TRBJ2-5; 8 nucleotides agree with TRBD2. Germline assignment: CDR1 MGHRA and CDR2 YSYEKL. J lost 5 bases, V lost 1 base, and 6 bases had no gene match. The CDR3 spans 15 residues. The CDR3 bases are TGCGCCAGCAGCCAAGTGGGGGGCGGGAGGGAGACCCAGTACTTC. The encoded protein is CASSQVGGGRETQYF.

DNA for the CDR3: TGCGCCAGCAGCCACCTAACGACAGGGTTCGCTGAAGCTTTCTTT. This sequence encodes CASSHLTTGFAEAFF. The V gene is TRBV5-1, the J gene TRBJ1-1; 7 bases match TRBD1. CDR3 length: 15 residues. The trim removed 4 bases at V and 6 bases at J, leaving 12 bases unmatched. CDR1 and CDR2 from the germline V gene are SGHRS and YFSETQ.

The J gene is TRBJ2-7, the V gene TRBV5-1; 7 nucleotides match TRBD2. The CDR3 length is 14 residues. The germline gives CDR1 SGHRS, CDR2 YFSETQ. Trimming took 2 bases from V and 1 from J; bases not matched to a gene: 3. The DNA of the CDR3 is TGCGCCAGCAGCTTCGTTAGCGGGTCCTACGAGCAGTACTTC. This codes for CASSFVSGSYEQYF.

The chain is built from TRBV19 and TRBJ1-5; a weak D match, TRBD1 (5 bases). Trimming pared 5 bases from V and 1 base from J, leaving 12 bases between. CDR1 and CDR2 (germline): LNHDA, SQIVND (reference sequence). This CDR3 is 15 amino acids long. Here the CDR3 reads CASSPSAGSNQPQHF. Here the CDR3 DNA reads TGTGCCAGTAGTCCGTCAGCAGGGAGCAATCAGCCCCAGCATTTT. Variable domain in full (rest from reference TRBV19 and TRBJ1-5): DGGITQSPKYLFRKEGQNVTLSCEQNLNHDAMYWYRQDPGQGLRLIYYSQIVNDFQKGDIAEGYSVSREKKESFPLTVTSAQKNPTAFYLCASSPSAGSNQPQHFGDGTRLSIL.

This clone is a singleton in its sample. The chain combines TRBV9 with TRBJ2-1; TRBD2 agrees at 10 bases. J was trimmed by 2 bases and V by 3 bases; bases with no gene match: 8. CDR1 SGDLS and CDR2 YYNGEE come from the germline V gene. This CDR3 has 17 amino acids. CDR3 in amino acids: CASSAPPSGRAYNEQFF. CDR3 nucleotide sequence: TGTGCCAGCAGCGCCCCCCCTAGCGGGAGAGCCTACAATGAGCAGTTCTTC. The complete variable domain, with remaining parts taken from reference TRBV9 and TRBJ2-1, reads DSGVTQTPKHLITATGQRVTLRCSPRSGDLSVYWYQQSLDQGLQFLIQYYNGEERAKGNILERFSAQQFPDLHSELNLSSLELGDSALYFCASSAPPSGRAYNEQFFGPGTRLTVL.

The V call is TRBV19, the J call TRBJ1-1, with D maybe TRBD1 (5 bases). Germline CDR1 reads LNHDA; CDR2 reads SQIVND (reference sequence). The ends were cut back, 7 bases at V and 1 base at J, with 22 bases in the middle. There are 17 residues in the CDR3. CDR3 loop: CASTRRGDGSQNTEAFF. The CDR3 DNA reads as TGTGCCAGTACGCGTCGGGGGGATGGGTCCCAGAACACTGAAGCTTTCTTT.

The chain uses TRBV2 and TRBJ2-1, with TRBD2 identical over 12 bases. The junction had 2 bases not matched to a gene; V was cut back by 3 bases and J by 5 bases. CDR3 length: 15 residues. The germline V gene has CDR1 SNHLY and CDR2 FYNNEI. CDR3 amino acids: CASSETSGGDNEQFF. CDR3 bases: TGTGCCAGCAGTGAGACTAGCGGGGGAGACAATGAGCAGTTCTTC.

The rearrangement links TRBV7-9 to TRBJ1-3, with D perhaps TRBD1 (5 bases). This CDR3 is 15 amino acids long. The ends were cut back, 5 bases at V and 0 bases at J, with 11 bases in the middle. Germline CDR1 is SEHNR and CDR2 is FQNEAQ (reference sequence). CDR3 region: CASSPWGGSGNTIYF. Written as DNA, the CDR3 is TGTGCCAGCAGCCCCTGGGGGGGCTCTGGAAACACCATATATTTT.

This clone appeared once. The gene calls are TRBV29-1 and TRBJ1-4; 8 bases fit TRBD1. The CDR3 consists of 13 residues. The germline CDR1 and CDR2 sequences are SQVTM and ANQGSEA. Trimming removed 6 bases from V and 5 bases from J; junction bases left unmatched: 5. CDR3 bases: TGCAGCGTGACAGGGGCAGGGAATGAAAAACTGTTTTTT. This sequence encodes CSVTGAGNEKLFF.

With respect to this clone: One end of the junction fails to match germline, which may point to a read error. The chain carries TRBV7-9 and TRBJ2-7; 7 bases are a match to TRBD1. CDR1 and CDR2 from the germline V gene are SEHNR and FQNEAQ (reference sequence). This CDR3 region has 14 residues. The CDR3 DNA is TGTTCCAGCAGCTTATTGGGACAGTCCTACGAGCAGTACTTC. Translating it yields CSSSLLGQSYEQYF.

This clone was seen a single time. J is TRBJ1-6 and V is TRBV12-5; D call uncertain. Germline assignment: CDR1 LGHNT and CDR2 FRNRAP. The length of the CDR3 is 16 residues. V was cut by 0 bases and J by 0 bases, with 6 bases left in between. CDR3 DNA sequence: TGTGCTAGTGGTTTGGTGCTAAGCTCCTATAATTCACCCCTCCACTTT. This codes for CASGLVLSSYNSPLHF.

For the CDR3, the DNA is TGTGCCAGCTCACCACCGCCGGGGGGCACTGAAGCTTTCTTT. Protein product: CASSPPPGGTEAFF. The chain couples TRBV18 to TRBJ1-1; possible D gene TRBD1, 5 bases. V dropped 0 bases and J dropped 4 bases, with 9 bases sitting between them. This CDR3 comprises 14 residues. Germline V CDR1 and CDR2: KGHSH, LQKENI.

The chain carries TRBV2 and TRBJ1-6, with no clear D. V lost 4 bases and J 7 bases, leaving 11 bases between the germline ends. CDR1 SNHLY and CDR2 FYNNEI come from the germline V gene. This CDR3 comprises 14 residues. The DNA of the CDR3 is TGTGCCAGCAGTGGGGCTAATAGGAATTCACCCCTCCACTTT. Its protein product is CASSGANRNSPLHF. Supplemented by reference TRBV2 and TRBJ1-6, the full variable domain reads EPEVTQTPSHQVTQMGQEVILRCVPISNHLYFYWYRQILGQKVEFLVSFYNNEISEKSEIFDDQFSVERPDGSNFTLKIRSTKLEDSAMYFCASSGANRNSPLHFGNGTRLTVT.

The rearrangement uses TRBV18 and TRBJ1-4, with a tentative D call TRBD1 (6 bases). CDR1 and CDR2 (germline): KGHSH, LQKENI. V lost 4 bases to trimming and J lost 8 bases, with 11 bases between them. The CDR3 extends over 13 amino acids. CDR3 in amino acids: CASSRGREEKLFF. The CDR3 DNA sequence: TGTGCCAGCTCACGGGGGCGCGAGGAAAAACTGTTTTTT.

The CDR3 nucleotides are TGCAGCGCAAAACCGGGACTAGCGGGAGTTGTCGAGCAGTTCTTC. As protein: CSAKPGLAGVVEQFF. The chain links TRBV29-1 to TRBJ2-1; 14 bases match TRBD2. J gave up 10 bases and V 7 bases, and 12 bases lay outside the gene matches. The germline V gene has CDR1 SQVTM and CDR2 ANQGSEA. The CDR3 length is 15 residues.

As for this clone: The same CDR3 also results from other DNA sequences found in this sample. The chain recombines TRBV2 with TRBJ1-5; 8 bases fit TRBD1. The CDR3 has 17 amino acids. The V and J ends lost 4 bases and 0 bases, in that order; junction bases with no gene match: 8. CDR1 and CDR2 from the germline V gene are SNHLY and FYNNEI. The CDR3 DNA sequence: TGTGCCAGCAGTGCTGACAGGGGCCCATATAGCAATCAGCCCCAGCATTTT. This codes for CASSADRGPYSNQPQHF.

The rearrangement links TRBV29-1 to TRBJ2-5; 8 positions agree with TRBD1. The CDR3 runs to 13 residues. Germline V lookup: CDR1 SQVTM, CDR2 ANQGSEA. The J segment lost 5 bases and the V segment lost 2 bases, leaving 4 bases of the junction unmatched. The CDR3 DNA is TGCAGCGTTGAACAGGGGGCCGGGGAGACCCAGTACTTC. Amino acid sequence: CSVEQGAGETQYF.

V is TRBV6-1 and J is TRBJ1-1, with a weak D call TRBD1 (5 bases). This CDR3 is 13 amino acids long. Germline values: CDR1 MNHNS, CDR2 SASEGT. V lost 8 bases and J lost 1, with 11 bases in between. CDR3 loop: CASRRTQNTEAFF. In nucleotides, the CDR3 is TGTGCCAGCCGTCGGACACAGAACACTGAAGCTTTCTTT.

This chain joins TRBV21-1 and TRBJ1-1. TRBV21-1 is shown as a pseudogene. This CDR3 comprises 15 residues. The CDR3 nucleotides read TGTGCCAGCAGCAAAGCCCCTAAACGAGGCACTGAAGCTTTCTTT. Translated: CASSKAPKRGTEAFF.

Here the CDR3 reads CASSLGDRVVTDTQYF. For the CDR3, the DNA is TGTGCCAGCAGCTTAGGGGACAGGGTGGTCACAGATACGCAGTATTTT. The V call is TRBV11-2, the J call TRBJ2-3; 9 bases align to TRBD1. Looked up from germline, CDR1 is SGHAT and CDR2 is FQNNGV. The CDR3 covers 16 residues. J gave up 2 bases and V 1 base, and 4 bases lay outside the gene matches. Full variable domain (outside the CDR3, taken from reference TRBV11-2 and TRBJ2-3): EAGVAQSPRYKIIEKRQSVAFWCNPISGHATLYWYQQILGQGPKLLIQFQNNGVVDDSQLPKDRFSAERLKGVDSTLKIQPAKLEDSAVYLCASSLGDRVVTDTQYFGPGTRLTVL.

V usage is TRBV5-5 and J usage is TRBJ2-5, with TRBD1 identical over 7 bases. Germline V gene data show CDR1 as SGHKS and CDR2 as YYEKEE (reference sequence). The CDR3 totals 16 residues. V was pared by 3 bases and J by 5 bases, with 13 bases of the junction left unmatched. The CDR3 DNA reads as TGTGCCAGCAGCTCGAGACAAGACAACAGGGGTGAGACCCAGTACTTC. It yields the protein CASSSRQDNRGETQYF.